This TCR beta chain was sequenced in a study of cytotoxic CD8 clonotypes in ibrutinib-treated CLL. V was pared by 5 bases and J by 4 bases, with 11 bases between. Germline values: CDR1 MNHEY, CDR2 SMNVEV (reference sequence). The CDR3 is 13 amino acids. Study-wide findings and caveats: Clonality went higher at ibrutinib response and then dropped back toward baseline at progression. The study found baseline clonality above age-matched healthy donors, tracking circulating CD8+ T-cell counts.

The assay was immunoSEQ multiplex PCR, and TCRdb's table has in-frame clones only and misses some. The data contain roughly 51,000 clones, around 53% of them seen just once; the ten biggest clones take up less than 35%. In the case of this clone: What it binds is unknown.

For TCR beta libraries, about 1.9 micrograms of genomic DNA were obtained from cryopreserved PBMCs. Sample: PBMCs, taken after 12 months of ibrutinib treatment. This sequence was found in a human donor with chronic lymphocytic leukemia. This sequence joins TRBV27 and TRBJ2-5; no firm D call. The CDR3 DNA follows: TGTGCCAGCAGTCCCCAGAAGAGAGAGACCCAGTACTTC. It yields the protein CASSPQKRETQYF.